This record covers a single TCR beta chain. The specificity of this receptor is unknown. Within one base of it there is no much larger clone, and no base qualities were kept. CDR1 is given as SGHDN and CDR2 as FVKESK, both from the germline V gene. From the cysteine up to the phenylalanine, the CDR3 has a length of 12 residues. The only DNA kept is the CDR3, 36 bases in frame from the first base. Trimming leaves V shorter by 4 bases and J shorter by 9 bases, with the junction holding 2 bases beyond the gene matches. The data derive from a study of blood T cells in healthy people across ages (dated by TCRdb to between 2015 and 2017). Context from the whole study: Template switching captured roughly one uniquely barcoded TCR beta cDNA molecule per two T cells in model experiments. The donors were divided into four age groups: young (average around 15 years), middle-aged (about 40), aged (around 59) and long-lived (roughly 86). To avoid experimental bias, donors of different ages were randomly spread across the sequencing lanes. Age-related changes in TCR beta repertoire diversity were measured in the study by deep sequencing normalized with unique cDNA molecular identifiers. For two donors (one aged 18 to 30 and one aged 80 or older), the study analyzed two additional independent replicas of 1 million unique cDNA reads from the same blood draw. The investigation overall reported the following: Because profiling used bulk unsorted PBMCs, naive and antigen-experienced compartments could not be compared conclusively. Donor CMV infection status was unknown, potentially confounding age-related changes in expanded clonotypes. Total diversity estimates from one million sequenced T cells were considered lower bounds and underestimates. Compared with the aged group, the long-lived group had more naive CD4+ T cells, fewer expanded clones and increased TCR diversity, suggesting age selection. As age increased, observed TCR beta diversity per million T cells dropped in a roughly linear way, and a significant reduction was already evident by age about 36. The percentage of naive T cells measured by flow cytometry correlated strongly with observed TCR beta diversity.

The donors were roughly 40 Caucasian individuals from Russia, aged roughly 6 to 95 years, who were systemically healthy. Each donor gave approximately 9.3 milliliters of peripheral blood, collected into EDTA-treated Vacutainer tubes. Ficoll-Paque density-gradient centrifugation was used to isolate PBMCs, with at least 6.5 million per sample. Total RNA, at least 6 micrograms per sample, was extracted from PBMCs with Trizol reagent. For every donor, flow cytometry on a PBMC aliquot measured the percentage of naive CD45RAhigh/CD27high T cells. Receptor libraries were prepared by 5' RACE. Sequencing was carried out with an Illumina HiSeq 2500. A second PCR of about 6 to 11 cycles was performed with a sample-barcoded 5' primer and a J-beta primer mix. A unique molecular identifier was introduced onto each TCR beta cDNA molecule by a template-switch 5' adaptor carrying 12 random nucleotides. At least 3 million CDR3-containing paired-end reads were obtained from each sample. First-strand cDNA synthesis was performed from all RNA using the Mint cDNA synthesis kit, with priming by a TRBC-specific oligonucleotide. Following uracil-DNA glycosylase treatment, all cDNA underwent a first 18-cycle PCR with the universal primers M1SS and BC2_uni_R. Turning to the authors' computational methods: For normalization, 1 million high-quality reads, each with a distinct molecular identifier, were randomly selected from each sample. Instead of being binned into consensus sequences, reads with shared molecular identifiers were discarded. CDR3 identification, clonotype clustering and error correction used MiTCR with a Q25 quality threshold and the strictest error-elimination algorithm. A nonparametric unseen species model with Euler transformation was used to estimate lower-bound total TCR beta diversity. In TCRdb, the public reads were trimmed at Q25 with fastp and aligned with MiXCR, with productive beta chains retained. Each CDR3 protein appears once, grouped with its most common genes and DNA. TCRdb's processing, not the authors' own work, is the source of the V and J calls. Counted in this sample were about 1.5 million distinct CDR3 sequences; under 55% of them appeared once. More than 4% of the sample lies in the top ten.

The sequenced sample was blood. The chain uses TRBV14 and TRBJ2-1; 8 of the junction bases match TRBD2. The source of this sequence is a woman aged 18-35 years in good health. The nucleotide sequence reads TGTGCCAGCAGCCGACTAGCGATTGAGCAGTTCTTC. Translation gives CASSRLAIEQFF.